Below are 17 T cell receptor beta chains sequenced from a single sample in a study of blood T cell repertoires in COVID-19. Only in-frame clones appear in the TCRdb table, and some are missing; sequencing was by immunoSEQ multiplex PCR. The sample lists around 500,000 clones, approximately 85% occurring once. Sequenced sample: peripheral blood. The origin of the receptors is a human donor in a cohort sampled during active COVID-19.

The chain couples TRBV2 to TRBJ2-7; D may be TRBD1 (5 bases). Trimming cost V 6 bases and J 1 base, with 7 bases left between them. This CDR3 has 12 amino acids. Germline loops: CDR1 SNHLY, CDR2 FYNNEI. As DNA, the CDR3 is TGTGCCAGCAGGCAGGGTTCCTACGAGCAGTACTTC. This codes for CASRQGSYEQYF.

J is TRBJ2-7 and V is TRBV19; 11 bases line up with TRBD2. The length of the CDR3 is 16 residues. In germline, CDR1 is LNHDA, CDR2 SQIVND (reference sequence). V gave up 5 bases and J gave up 4 bases; unmatched junction bases: 10. CDR3 amino acids: CASSVLTSGSFYEQYF. The CDR3 DNA sequence: TGTGCCAGTAGTGTTTTAACTAGCGGGAGTTTTTACGAGCAGTACTTC.

The chain recombines TRBV5-1 with TRBJ1-1; D gene ambiguous. Trimming removed 4 bases at V and 7 bases at J, with 11 bases between. Per germline, CDR1 SGHRS and CDR2 YFSETQ. The CDR3 is 12 residues long. The chain's CDR3 is CASSPTESEAFF. Here the CDR3 DNA reads TGCGCCAGCAGCCCCACGGAGAGTGAAGCTTTCTTT.

This clone was counted a single time. This sequence joins TRBV7-8 and TRBJ2-1; D perhaps matches TRBD1 (6 bases). CDR1 and CDR2 (germline): SGHVS, FQNEAQ. This CDR3 contains 15 residues. Trimming took 4 bases from V and 2 from J, leaving 12 bases between them. CDR3 sequence: CASSSPRGAYNEQFF. The CDR3 bases are TGTGCCAGCAGCTCTCCCAGGGGCGCCTACAATGAGCAGTTCTTC.

The chain links TRBV7-3 to TRBJ2-1; no clear D. The CDR3 runs 13 residues. Germline assignment: CDR1 SGHTA and CDR2 FQGTGA. Deletions cut 0 bases from V and 5 bases from J, with 5 bases between. The DNA of the CDR3 is TGTGCCAGCAGCTTAACCAGGCACAATGAGCAGTTCTTC. As protein: CASSLTRHNEQFF.

As concerns this clone: At the DNA level, this CDR3 is encoded by other sequences in the same sample as well. Here the CDR3 reads CASSLRQGDGYTF. The CDR3 region has the DNA TGCGCCAGCAGCTTGAGACAGGGTGATGGCTACACCTTC. The V gene is TRBV5-1, the J gene TRBJ1-2; 7 bases are shared with TRBD1. J gave up 6 bases and V 1 base, and 3 bases lay outside the gene matches. Germline V gene sequence: CDR1 SGHRS, CDR2 YFSETQ. The CDR3 runs 13 residues. Full variable domain (outside the CDR3, taken from reference TRBV5-1 and TRBJ1-2): KAGVTQTPRYLIKTRGQQVTLSCSPISGHRSVSWYQQTPGQGLQFLFEYFSETQRNKGNFPGRFSGRQFSNSRSEMNVSTLELGDSALYLCASSLRQGDGYTFGSGTRLTVV.

About this clone: Relative to the germline gene, one junction end is altered; a read error may explain this. The chain carries TRBV7-7 and TRBJ2-2; D is uncertain. This CDR3 has 13 amino acids. Germline CDR1 and CDR2: SSHAT and FNYEAQ (reference sequence). The CDR3 spells CASSPQKTGELFF. The CDR3 DNA reads as TGTGCTAGCAGCCCACAAAAGACCGGGGAGCTGTTTTTT. Together with reference TRBV7-7 and TRBJ2-2, the CDR3 gives the full variable domain: GAGVSQSPRYKVTKRGQDVTLRCDPISSHATLYWYQQALGQGPEFLTYFNYEAQPDKSGLPSDRFSAERPEGSISTLTIQRTEQRDSAMYRCASSPQKTGELFFGEGSRLTVL.

Only a few counts were recorded for this clone. This chain links TRBV29-1 with TRBJ2-1; 9 positions agree with TRBD1. The V gene end was trimmed by 5 bases and the J gene end by 9 bases; junction bases not matched to a gene: 8. CDR3 length: 13 residues. CDR1 is SQVTM, CDR2 ANQGSEA, per germline. CDR3 sequence: CSVTQGQGTEQFF. DNA for the CDR3: TGCAGCGTTACCCAGGGACAGGGCACTGAGCAGTTCTTC.

For this clone: With a much larger clone just one base away, this may be a read error. J is TRBJ2-7 and V is TRBV6-6, with 11 bases matching TRBD2. CDR3 length equals 13 residues. Trimming took 7 bases from V and 2 from J; bases not matched to a gene: 1. Looked up from germline, CDR1 is MNHNY and CDR2 is SVGAGI (reference sequence). Written as DNA, the CDR3 is TGTGCCAGCAAACTAGCGGGAGCCTACGAGCAGTACTTC. Translating gives CASKLAGAYEQYF.

The genes are TRBV7-3 and TRBJ2-3; 11 nucleotides line up with TRBD1. This CDR3 is built from 14 residues. Trimming cost V 2 bases and J 5 bases; bases outside gene matches: 0. The V gene's germline CDR1 is SGHTA and CDR2 FQGTGA. DNA for the CDR3: TGTGCCAGCAGCTTAGGGACAGGGGGAGATACGCAGTATTTT. Its translation: CASSLGTGGDTQYF.

This chain joins TRBV18 and TRBJ2-7, with D possibly TRBD1 on 5 matching bases. The CDR3 covers 14 residues. Trimming took off 6 bases at V and 1 base at J, with 13 bases between the two ends. Germline CDR1 KGHSH, CDR2 LQKENI. The CDR3 DNA reads as TGTGCCAGCTCCGGCAGGGTGGAGTCCTACGAGCAGTACTTC. It yields the protein CASSGRVESYEQYF.

The J gene is TRBJ2-1, the V gene TRBV7-2; 11 bases fit TRBD1. Germline loops: CDR1 SGHTA, CDR2 FQGNSA. The CDR3 totals 16 residues. J was trimmed by 6 bases and V by 4 bases; bases with no gene match: 8. The CDR3 is CASSWIGTGGFNEQFF. The CDR3, as DNA: TGTGCCAGCAGCTGGATTGGGACAGGGGGGTTCAATGAGCAGTTCTTC.

The rearrangement uses TRBV6-5 and TRBJ2-6; D might be TRBD1 (6 bases). This CDR3 is 14 amino acids long. V gave up 6 bases and J gave up 4 bases, with 10 bases separating them. The germline V gene has CDR1 MNHEY and CDR2 SVGAGI. The CDR3 protein is CASRQGPGANVLTF. As DNA, the CDR3 is TGTGCCAGCAGACAGGGTCCGGGGGCCAACGTCCTGACTTTC.

This chain uses TRBV27 with TRBJ2-2, with 11 bases that match TRBD2. The CDR3 runs 17 residues. Germline V CDR1 and CDR2: MNHEY, SMNVEV (reference sequence). V lost 6 bases, J lost 4 bases, and 10 bases stayed unmatched. For the CDR3, the DNA is TGTGCCAGCAGCCTAGGGGGGACTAGCGGTGGCACCGGGGAGCTGTTTTTT. Residues: CASSLGGTSGGTGELFF.

This clone was seen a handful of times. The V and J genes are TRBV28 and TRBJ1-2; 7 bases fit TRBD1. Trimming removed 3 bases from V and 4 bases from J; junction bases left unmatched: 8. Germline CDR1 and CDR2: MDHEN and SYDVKM. The CDR3 covers 15 residues. The CDR3 spells CASSLATGLIYGYTF. In nucleotides, the CDR3 is TGTGCCAGCAGTTTGGCGACAGGGCTAATCTATGGCTACACCTTC.

Details on this clone: The same CDR3 can be traced to other DNA sequences in this sample. V usage is TRBV7-2 and J usage is TRBJ1-5; no clear D. This CDR3 region has 13 residues. Looked up from germline, CDR1 is SGHTA and CDR2 is FQGNSA. The ends were cut back, 3 bases at V and 4 bases at J, with 7 bases in the middle. The CDR3 loop reads CASSFGENQPQHF. The CDR3 DNA sequence: TGTGCCAGCAGCTTTGGGGAGAATCAGCCCCAGCATTTT. The full variable domain, its missing parts supplied by reference TRBV7-2 and TRBJ1-5, is GAGVSQSPSNKVTEKGKDVELRCDPISGHTALYWYRQSLGQGLEFLIYFQGNSAPDKSGLPSDRFSAERTGGSVSTLTIQRTQQEDSAVYLCASSFGENQPQHFGDGTRLSIL.

This clone was found once. This chain connects TRBV5-1 to TRBJ2-3, with TRBD2 as a possible D gene (5 bases). Germline-derived CDR1 and CDR2 are SGHRS and YFSETQ. V lost 0 bases to trimming and J lost 4 bases, with 15 bases between them. The CDR3 contains 16 residues. The CDR3 coding sequence is TGCGCCAGCAGCTTGGTGACTACCCACAACGCAGATACGCAGTATTTT. As protein: CASSLVTTHNADTQYF.